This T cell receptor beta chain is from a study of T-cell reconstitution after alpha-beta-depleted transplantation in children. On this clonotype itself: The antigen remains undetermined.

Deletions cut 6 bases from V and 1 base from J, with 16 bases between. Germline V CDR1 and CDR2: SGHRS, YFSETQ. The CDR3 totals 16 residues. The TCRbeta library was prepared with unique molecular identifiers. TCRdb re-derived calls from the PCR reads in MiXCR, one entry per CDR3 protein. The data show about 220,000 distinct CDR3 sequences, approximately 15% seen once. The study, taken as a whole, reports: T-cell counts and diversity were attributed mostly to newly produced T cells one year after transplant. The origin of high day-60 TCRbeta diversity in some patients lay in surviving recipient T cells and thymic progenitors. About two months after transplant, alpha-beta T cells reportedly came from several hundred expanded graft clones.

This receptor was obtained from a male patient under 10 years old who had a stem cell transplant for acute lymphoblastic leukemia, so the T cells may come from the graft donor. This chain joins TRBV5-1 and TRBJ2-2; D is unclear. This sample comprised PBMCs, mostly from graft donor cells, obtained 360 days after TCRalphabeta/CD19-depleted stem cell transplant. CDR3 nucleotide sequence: TGCGCCAGCAACTCCGATCTAGGGCGGAACACCGGGGAGCTGTTTTTT. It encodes CASNSDLGRNTGELFF.